This note documents a single TCR beta chain sequence. Its antigen remains unidentified. The data stem from a study of Ad26.COV2.S vaccination and SARS-CoV-2 variants. Study results and limitations: It was vaccine recipients, not placebo recipients, who had the higher spike-specific TCR breadth.

After removal of 3 bases from V and 4 bases from J, the junction contained 4 bases not matched to a gene. This CDR3 contains 14 residues. Per the germline V gene, CDR1 is SGDLS and CDR2 is YYNGEE. Profiled with immunoSEQ multiplex PCR; TCRdb holds only in-frame clones, not every one. The data hold approximately 420,000 clones, with over 75% observed a single time. Regarding treatment: roughly 18 received Ad26.COV2.S at low or high dose, single or two shots; five or six received placebo; per-sample allocation not given. Samples analyzed were those drawn on day 63 after the first vaccine or placebo injection.

Sequencing used peripheral blood, obtained in a trial of Ad26.COV2.S vaccine versus placebo. This TCR derives from a person aged 18-60 years who received the Ad26.COV2.S COVID-19 vaccine or a placebo. The chain combines TRBV9 with TRBJ1-3, with 7 bases fitting TRBD1. CDR3 coding DNA: TGTGCCAGCAGCGCACGACAGGGCGGAAACACCATATATTTT. Protein: CASSARQGGNTIYF.